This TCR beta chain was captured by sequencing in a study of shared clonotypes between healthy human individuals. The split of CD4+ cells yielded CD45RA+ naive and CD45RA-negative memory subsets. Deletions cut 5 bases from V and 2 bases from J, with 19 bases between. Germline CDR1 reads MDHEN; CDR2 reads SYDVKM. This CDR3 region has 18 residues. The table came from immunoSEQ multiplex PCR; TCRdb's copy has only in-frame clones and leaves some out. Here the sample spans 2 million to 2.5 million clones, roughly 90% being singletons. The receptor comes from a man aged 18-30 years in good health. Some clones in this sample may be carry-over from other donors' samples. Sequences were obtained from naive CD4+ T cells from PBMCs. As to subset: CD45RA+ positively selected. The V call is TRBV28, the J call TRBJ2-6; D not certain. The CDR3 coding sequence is TGTGCCAGCAGTGCCCCTACCGGGCCCCGCACTGGGGCCAACGTCCTGACTTTC. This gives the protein CASSAPTGPRTGANVLTF. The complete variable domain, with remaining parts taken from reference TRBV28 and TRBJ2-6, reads DVKVTQSSRYLVKRTGEKVFLECVQDMDHENMFWYRQDPGLGLRLIYFSYDVKMKEKGDIPEGYSVSREKKERFSLILESASTNQTSMYLCASSAPTGPRTGANVLTFGAGSRLTVL.